Presented here are 14 T cell receptor beta chains from one specimen sequenced in a study of blood T cell repertoires in COVID-19 (dated by TCRdb to 2020 to 2021). Libraries were made using the immunoSEQ multiplex PCR assay. The table was pulled from immuneACCESS by TCRdb, which kept in-frame rearrangements only. Such tables lose some clones; where checked, under half of the loss comes from unresolved V genes, and the rest has no known cause. This sample has 55,000 or so clones in its table, and roughly 80% of those were observed once. In total, the top ten clones hold 2.5% to 3.5% of the sample. The sample comprised peripheral blood. These TCRs come from a man in his 60s with acute or convalescent COVID-19.

This clone was seen only once. This chain connects TRBV6-6 to TRBJ2-7, with D possibly matching TRBD2 (5 bases). This CDR3 region has 17 residues. CDR1 and CDR2 from the germline V gene are MNHNY and SVGAGI (reference sequence). V lost 5 bases to trimming and J lost 3 bases, with 23 bases between them. CDR3 region: CASSLFPRAGRGYEQYF. CDR3 DNA sequence: TGTGCCAGCAGTCTCTTCCCAAGGGCCGGCCGGGGCTACGAGCAGTACTTC.

This clone was recorded at least ten times. CDR3 in amino acids: CASSPKMGQGFNEQFF. CDR3 sequence (DNA): TGTGCCAGCAGCCCGAAAATGGGACAGGGATTCAATGAGCAGTTCTTC. The chain uses TRBV7-3 and TRBJ2-1; 9 bases line up with TRBD1. J gave up 6 bases and V 5 bases, and 11 bases lay outside the gene matches. Germline values: CDR1 SGHTA, CDR2 FQGTGA. There are 16 residues in the CDR3.

The chain joins TRBV7-8 to TRBJ1-2, with no clear D. Germline V CDR1 and CDR2: SGHVS, FQNEAQ. V lost 1 base, J lost 0 bases, and 12 bases lay in between. The CDR3 runs to 16 residues. CDR3 DNA: TGTGCCAGCAGCTTAGACGCCGCCGGTGCTAACTATGGCTACACCTTC. Its protein is CASSLDAAGANYGYTF.

This clone was detected once. CDR3: CSGGTVLEAFF. The CDR3 nucleotides read TGCAGCGGAGGGACAGTATTAGAAGCTTTCTTT. V is TRBV29-1 and J is TRBJ1-1; TRBD1 matches 7 bases. V shed 7 bases, J shed 8 bases, and the junction held 7 bases outside the gene matches. The V gene's germline CDR1 is SQVTM and CDR2 ANQGSEA. The CDR3 is 11 amino acids.

The rearrangement links TRBV27 to TRBJ1-1; D unclear. Per the germline V gene, CDR1 is MNHEY and CDR2 is SMNVEV (reference sequence). V was cut by 4 bases and J by 11 bases, with 11 bases left in between. This CDR3 has 11 amino acids. CDR3 region: CASSSSVEAFF. The CDR3 DNA reads TGTGCCAGCAGTTCGTCCGTTGAGGCTTTCTTT.

A word on this clone: A junction end diverges from the germline sequence, so it may reflect a read error. The chain has TRBV6-5 and TRBJ1-1; 9 positions agree with TRBD1. CDR1 and CDR2 from the germline V gene are MNHEY and SVGAGI. The CDR3 totals 13 residues. CDR3 in DNA: TGTGCCAGCAGCCTAGACCGGGACAGGGAAATCAATTTC. Translated: CASSLDRDREINF.

The rearrangement joins TRBV5-1 to TRBJ1-1, with a weak D call TRBD1 (5 bases). V gave up 0 bases and J gave up 3 bases, with 6 bases separating them. CDR1 and CDR2 from the germline V gene are SGHRS and YFSETQ. The CDR3 spans 13 residues. CDR3: CASSLEQDTEAFF. The DNA of the CDR3 is TGCGCCAGCAGCTTGGAACAGGACACTGAAGCTTTCTTT.

The rearrangement links TRBV7-2 to TRBJ1-2; possible D gene TRBD1, 6 bases. Trimming left V 5 bases short and J 6 bases short, with 19 bases between. Germline assignment: CDR1 SGHTA and CDR2 FQGNSA. The CDR3 spans 15 residues. For the CDR3, the DNA is TGTGCCAGCAGCCTTAAAGATAGGGGGGGAGATGGCTACACCTTC. Its protein is CASSLKDRGGDGYTF. The full variable domain, in which reference TRBV7-2 and TRBJ1-2 provide the parts outside the CDR3, is GAGVSQSPSNKVTEKGKDVELRCDPISGHTALYWYRQSLGQGLEFLIYFQGNSAPDKSGLPSDRFSAERTGGSVSTLTIQRTQQEDSAVYLCASSLKDRGGDGYTFGSGTRLTVV.

This clone was observed a handful of times. The chain is built from TRBV4-1 and TRBJ1-4; 10 nucleotides align to TRBD1. The ends lost 4 bases at V and 7 bases at J; junction bases unmatched: 6. This CDR3 comprises 15 residues. Germline lookup yields CDR1 MGHRA and CDR2 YSYEKL. This CDR3 is CASSRGQGDGEKLFF. CDR3 DNA sequence: TGCGCCAGCAGCCGAGGACAGGGGGACGGTGAAAAACTGTTTTTT.

The chain combines TRBV18 with TRBJ2-1, with 12 nucleotides matching TRBD2. This CDR3 contains 16 residues. Germline V lookup: CDR1 KGHSH, CDR2 LQKENI. The trim removed 3 bases at V and 8 bases at J, leaving 8 bases unmatched. CDR3 sequence (DNA): TGTGCCAGCTCACCCCAGACTAGCGGGGGACGCTATGAGCAGTTCTTC. The encoded protein is CASSPQTSGGRYEQFF.

A note on this clone: One end of the junction fails to match germline, which may point to a read error. The rearrangement links TRBV18 to TRBJ1-2; TRBD1 is a possible D gene (6 bases). This CDR3 is built from 14 residues. The V gene's germline CDR1 is KGHSH and CDR2 LQKENI. The CDR3 region has the DNA TGTGCCAGCTCTTTCACGCCAGGGGTAGTACCTGGGGTCTTC. Translation: CASSFTPGVVPGVF.

This chain joins TRBV6-4 and TRBJ1-3; D ambiguous. The CDR3 is 14 amino acids. Between the trimmed V and J ends, which lost 3 bases and 3 bases, there was a span of 9 bases. CDR1 and CDR2 (germline): MRHNA, SNTAGT. CDR3 amino acids: CASSDVTYGNTIYF. CDR3 DNA sequence: TGTGCCAGCAGTGATGTGACTTATGGAAACACCATATATTTT.

The CDR3 DNA is TGTGCCAGCAGCTTACAGGGGGCAGCCAAAAACATTCAGTACTTC. Translated: CASSLQGAAKNIQYF. The rearrangement uses TRBV11-2 and TRBJ2-4; 8 nucleotides align to TRBD1. The J segment lost 0 bases and the V segment lost 2 bases, leaving 0 bases of the junction unmatched. Germline V gene data show CDR1 as SGHAT and CDR2 as FQNNGV. The CDR3 has 15 residues.

The chain couples TRBV7-9 to TRBJ2-5; no clear D gene. The CDR3 extends over 14 amino acids. Trimming took off 2 bases at V and 5 bases at J, with 12 bases between the two ends. Germline V lookup: CDR1 SEHNR, CDR2 FQNEAQ (reference sequence). In DNA, the CDR3 is TGTGCCAGCAGCTTAACTTCCGCGGAGGAGACCCAGTACTTC. It yields the protein CASSLTSAEETQYF.